The rows below give T cell receptor beta chains drawn from one sample of a study of control samples from healthy donors and cancer patients. The protocol was immunoSEQ multiplex PCR, while the TCRdb copy is restricted to in-frame clones and leaves out a portion. Here the sample spans roughly 99,000 clones, approximately 82% being singletons. The sequencing sample was made of blood. The origin of the receptors is a man aged 55 to 70 in good health. Both conserved end residues are part of each CDR3. The D gene is left open where the match is weak. Some rows have no size entry. The others give once, few or many, or a class for an expanded clone.

J gene: TRBJ2-7
V gene: TRBV5-6
clone size: -
D gene: -
CDR3 protein: CASSLIVRSSYEQYF
CDR3 DNA: TGTGCCAGCAGCTTGATTGTACGGAGCTCCTACGAGCAGTACTTC

J gene: TRBJ1-1
V gene: TRBV9
clone size: -
D gene: -
CDR3 protein: CASSVAPNAAGGDTEAFF
CDR3 DNA: TGTGCCAGCAGCGTAGCCCCTAACGCCGCGGGTGGGGACACTGAAGCTTTCTTT

J gene: TRBJ1-3
V gene: TRBV4-2
clone size: once
D gene: -
CDR3 protein: CASSRDFNSGNTIYF
CDR3 DNA: TGTGCCAGCAGCCGAGACTTTAACTCTGGAAACACCATATATTTT

J gene: TRBJ1-2
V gene: TRBV6-6
clone size: once
D gene: -
CDR3 protein: CASSYESYYGYTF
CDR3 DNA: TGTGCCAGCAGTTACGAGAGCTACTATGGCTACACCTTC

J gene: TRBJ1-1
V gene: TRBV20-1
clone size: -
D gene: -
CDR3 protein: CSASDGLRGGDTEAFF
CDR3 DNA: TGCAGTGCTAGTGATGGACTGCGGGGGGGGGACACTGAAGCTTTCTTT

J gene: TRBJ2-3
V gene: TRBV28
clone size: -
D gene: TRBD2
CDR3 protein: CASSPGGLADSSTDTQYF
CDR3 DNA: TGTGCCAGCAGTCCCGGTGGACTAGCGGATTCTAGCACAGATACGCAGTATTTT

J gene: TRBJ2-7
V gene: TRBV2
clone size: -
D gene: -
CDR3 protein: CASSITSHEQYF
CDR3 DNA: TGTGCCAGCAGTATTACTAGCCACGAGCAGTACTTC

J gene: TRBJ2-1
V gene: TRBV4-1
clone size: -
D gene: TRBD2
CDR3 protein: CASSQLILAGGPDEQFF
CDR3 DNA: TGCGCCAGCAGCCAACTCATACTAGCGGGGGGGCCTGATGAGCAGTTCTTC

J gene: TRBJ2-7
V gene: TRBV6-4
clone size: -
D gene: -
CDR3 protein: CASSTPHYEQYF
CDR3 DNA: TGTGCCAGCTCCACCCCTCACTACGAGCAGTACTTC

J gene: TRBJ2-7
V gene: TRBV19
clone size: few
D gene: TRBD1
CDR3 protein: CASSTYRGNEQYF
CDR3 DNA: TGTGCCAGTAGTACTTACAGGGGTAATGAGCAGTACTTC

J gene: TRBJ1-3
V gene: TRBV4-1
clone size: -
D gene: -
CDR3 protein: CASSQVLPGISGNTIYF
CDR3 DNA: TGCGCCAGCAGCCAGGTTTTGCCGGGAATCTCTGGAAACACCATATATTTT

J gene: TRBJ2-7
V gene: TRBV2
clone size: -
D gene: -
CDR3 protein: CASSRDRFFTYEQYF
CDR3 DNA: TGTGCCAGCAGCAGAGACAGGTTCTTCACCTACGAGCAGTACTTC

J gene: TRBJ2-3
V gene: TRBV15
clone size: -
D gene: -
CDR3 protein: CATSDGSVVDTQYF
CDR3 DNA: TGTGCCACCAGCGACGGGTCAGTTGTAGATACGCAGTATTTT

J gene: TRBJ1-6
V gene: TRBV11-2
clone size: -
D gene: -
CDR3 protein: CASSFLGAGNSPLHF
CDR3 DNA: TGTGCCAGCAGCTTCTTGGGGGCCGGGAATTCACCCCTCCACTTT

J gene: TRBJ1-3
V gene: TRBV3-1/TRBV3-2
clone size: once
D gene: TRBD1
CDR3 protein: CASSQGTGGRTIYF
CDR3 DNA: TGTGCCAGCAGCCAAGGGACAGGGGGAAGGACCATATATTTT

J gene: TRBJ1-5
V gene: TRBV5-4
clone size: -
D gene: -
CDR3 protein: CASSLLESNQPQHF
CDR3 DNA: TGTGCCAGCAGCTTGTTAGAAAGCAATCAGCCCCAGCATTTT

J gene: TRBJ2-6
V gene: TRBV6-5
clone size: -
D gene: -
CDR3 protein: CASTRGAGGANVLTF
CDR3 DNA: TGTGCCAGCACCCGGGGGGCAGGGGGGGCCAACGTCCTGACTTTC

J gene: TRBJ1-1
V gene: TRBV5-6
clone size: -
D gene: TRBD1
CDR3 protein: CASSPPGQGSTEAFF
CDR3 DNA: TGTGCCAGCAGCCCGCCGGGACAGGGGAGCACTGAAGCTTTCTTT

J gene: TRBJ1-1
V gene: TRBV21-1
clone size: -
D gene: -
CDR3 protein: CASSNRQALNTEAFF
CDR3 DNA: TGTGCCAGCAGCAACAGGCAGGCCCTGAACACTGAAGCTTTCTTT

J gene: TRBJ1-3
V gene: TRBV6-2/TRBV6-3
clone size: -
D gene: -
CDR3 protein: CASSPGGVSSGNTIYF
CDR3 DNA: TGTGCCAGCAGCCCTGGGGGGGTGAGCTCTGGAAACACCATATATTTT

J gene: TRBJ2-7
V gene: TRBV14
clone size: -
D gene: -
CDR3 protein: CASSQVGGQYYEQYF
CDR3 DNA: TGTGCCAGCAGCCAAGTAGGCGGACAGTACTACGAGCAGTACTTC

J gene: TRBJ2-3
V gene: TRBV28
clone size: -
D gene: -
CDR3 protein: CATRAAGDTQYF
CDR3 DNA: TGTGCCACCCGGGCCGCCGGAGATACGCAGTATTTT

J gene: TRBJ1-4
V gene: TRBV5-1
clone size: -
D gene: TRBD1
CDR3 protein: CASKQGEWEKLFF
CDR3 DNA: TGCGCCAGCAAACAGGGGGAATGGGAAAAACTGTTTTTT

J gene: TRBJ2-5
V gene: TRBV7-8
clone size: -
D gene: -
CDR3 protein: CASSFVETQYF
CDR3 DNA: TGTGCCAGCAGCTTCGTGGAGACCCAGTACTTC

J gene: TRBJ1-3
V gene: TRBV19
clone size: few
D gene: -
CDR3 protein: CASSIPQISGNTIYF
CDR3 DNA: TGTGCCAGTAGTATACCCCAGATCTCTGGAAACACCATATATTTT

J gene: TRBJ2-6
V gene: TRBV7-6
clone size: -
D gene: TRBD2
CDR3 protein: CASSLGLAGYSGANVLTF
CDR3 DNA: TGTGCCAGCAGCTTAGGACTAGCGGGATACTCTGGGGCCAACGTCCTGACTTTC

J gene: TRBJ1-2
V gene: TRBV6-5
clone size: few
D gene: TRBD1
CDR3 protein: CASHDRGKGYTF
CDR3 DNA: TGTGCCAGCCACGACAGGGGGAAAGGCTACACCTTC

J gene: TRBJ1-1
V gene: TRBV19
clone size: -
D gene: TRBD1
CDR3 protein: CASSLQGDTEAFF
CDR3 DNA: TGTGCCAGTAGTCTACAGGGGGACACTGAAGCTTTCTTT

J gene: TRBJ1-2
V gene: TRBV28
clone size: -
D gene: -
CDR3 protein: CASSPGLNYGYTF
CDR3 DNA: TGTGCCAGCAGTCCAGGCCTTAACTATGGCTACACCTTC

J gene: TRBJ1-1
V gene: TRBV30
clone size: few
D gene: -
CDR3 protein: CAWSVPGANTEAFF
CDR3 DNA: TGTGCCTGGAGTGTACCGGGGGCGAACACTGAAGCTTTCTTT

J gene: TRBJ2-2
V gene: TRBV5-1
clone size: -
D gene: TRBD2
CDR3 protein: CASSLAGLAETGGELFF
CDR3 DNA: TGCGCCAGCAGCCTGGCGGGACTAGCGGAGACGGGCGGGGAGCTGTTTTTT

J gene: TRBJ2-5
V gene: TRBV10-2
clone size: -
D gene: -
CDR3 protein: CASRGHQYQETQYF
CDR3 DNA: TGCGCCAGCAGGGGACACCAGTACCAAGAGACCCAGTACTTC

J gene: TRBJ2-5
V gene: TRBV27
clone size: -
D gene: TRBD2
CDR3 protein: CASRGLGGGETQYF
CDR3 DNA: TGTGCCAGCAGAGGACTAGGCGGTGGAGAGACCCAGTACTTC

J gene: TRBJ2-1
V gene: TRBV25-1
clone size: few
D gene: -
CDR3 protein: CASINTSGTSASYNEQFF
CDR3 DNA: TGTGCCAGCATAAACACATCCGGGACTTCTGCCTCCTACAATGAGCAGTTCTTC

J gene: TRBJ2-2
V gene: TRBV18
clone size: -
D gene: -
CDR3 protein: CASSRSGTTNTGELFF
CDR3 DNA: TGTGCCAGCTCACGATCCGGGACAACGAACACCGGGGAGCTGTTTTTT

J gene: TRBJ2-1
V gene: TRBV29-1
clone size: once
D gene: TRBD2
CDR3 protein: CSVAGPSGHYNEQFF
CDR3 DNA: TGCAGCGTTGCAGGCCCTAGCGGACACTACAATGAGCAGTTCTTC

J gene: TRBJ2-3
V gene: TRBV5-1
clone size: -
D gene: -
CDR3 protein: CASTIPGGDTQYF
CDR3 DNA: TGCGCCAGCACCATCCCCGGTGGAGATACGCAGTATTTT

J gene: TRBJ2-7
V gene: TRBV30
clone size: -
D gene: TRBD2
CDR3 protein: CAWNVQSSGVYEQYF
CDR3 DNA: TGTGCCTGGAATGTACAGTCTAGCGGGGTCTACGAGCAGTACTTC

J gene: TRBJ1-2
V gene: TRBV5-1
clone size: -
D gene: TRBD1
CDR3 protein: CASSLQGDYGYTF
CDR3 DNA: TGCGCCAGCAGCCTACAGGGGGACTATGGCTACACCTTC

J gene: TRBJ1-6
V gene: TRBV4-1
clone size: few
D gene: TRBD1
CDR3 protein: CASSQTQGQVGAPLHF
CDR3 DNA: TGCGCCAGCAGCCAAACACAGGGACAGGTTGGTGCACCCCTCCACTTT

J gene: TRBJ2-2
V gene: TRBV23-1
clone size: -
D gene: -
CDR3 protein: CASSQSKTSITDTTGELFF
CDR3 DNA: TGCGCCAGCAGTCAATCTAAAACCTCGATAACAGATACCACCGGGGAGCTGTTTTTT

J gene: TRBJ1-1
V gene: TRBV4-1
clone size: -
D gene: -
CDR3 protein: CASSQEGLMNTEAFF
CDR3 DNA: TGCGCCAGCAGCCAAGAAGGGTTGATGAACACTGAAGCTTTCTTT

J gene: TRBJ1-1
V gene: TRBV2
clone size: -
D gene: -
CDR3 protein: CASKVQGRWYTEAFF
CDR3 DNA: TGTGCCAGCAAAGTTCAGGGGCGGTGGTACACTGAAGCTTTCTTT

J gene: TRBJ2-2
V gene: TRBV7-8
clone size: -
D gene: -
CDR3 protein: CASSQISRGATGELFF
CDR3 DNA: TGTGCCAGCAGCCAGATCTCCAGGGGGGCCACCGGGGAGCTGTTTTTT

J gene: TRBJ2-7
V gene: TRBV29-1
clone size: -
D gene: -
CDR3 protein: CSVVFGQSYEQYF
CDR3 DNA: TGCAGCGTTGTGTTCGGACAGTCCTACGAGCAGTACTTC

J gene: TRBJ2-2
V gene: TRBV4-2
clone size: -
D gene: -
CDR3 protein: CASSQVSGPSVLGELFF
CDR3 DNA: TGTGCCAGCAGCCAAGTTTCGGGACCCTCAGTACTCGGAGAGCTGTTTTTT

J gene: TRBJ2-5
V gene: TRBV14
clone size: -
D gene: -
CDR3 protein: CASSQADGFYQETQYF
CDR3 DNA: TGTGCCAGCAGCCAAGCGGACGGGTTCTACCAAGAGACCCAGTACTTC

J gene: TRBJ1-3
V gene: TRBV12-3/TRBV12-4
clone size: once
D gene: -
CDR3 protein: CASSLRAGNTIYF
CDR3 DNA: TGTGCCAGCAGTTTACGGGCAGGAAACACCATATATTTT

J gene: TRBJ1-5
V gene: TRBV20-1
clone size: -
D gene: -
CDR3 protein: CSASYLGGNQPQHF
CDR3 DNA: TGCAGTGCTAGTTATCTGGGGGGCAATCAGCCCCAGCATTTT

J gene: TRBJ2-7
V gene: TRBV3-1/TRBV3-2
clone size: -
D gene: -
CDR3 protein: CASSQDSAFRAYEQYF
CDR3 DNA: TGTGCCAGCAGCCAAGATAGCGCATTTAGAGCCTACGAGCAGTACTTC